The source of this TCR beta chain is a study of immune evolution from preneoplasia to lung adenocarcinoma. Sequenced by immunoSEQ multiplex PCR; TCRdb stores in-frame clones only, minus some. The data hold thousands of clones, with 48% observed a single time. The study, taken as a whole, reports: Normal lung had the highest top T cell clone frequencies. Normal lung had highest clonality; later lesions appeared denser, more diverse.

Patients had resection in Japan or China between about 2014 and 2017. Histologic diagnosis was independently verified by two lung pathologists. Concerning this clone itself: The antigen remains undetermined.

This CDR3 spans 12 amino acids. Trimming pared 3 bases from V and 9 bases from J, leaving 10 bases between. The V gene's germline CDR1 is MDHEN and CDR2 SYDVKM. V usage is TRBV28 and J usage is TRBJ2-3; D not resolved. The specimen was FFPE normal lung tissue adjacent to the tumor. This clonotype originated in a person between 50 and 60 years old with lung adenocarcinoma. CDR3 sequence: CASSFNAVTQYF. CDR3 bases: TGTGCCAGCAGTTTTAATGCCGTCACGCAGTATTTT. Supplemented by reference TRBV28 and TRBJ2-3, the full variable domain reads DVKVTQSSRYLVKRTGEKVFLECVQDMDHENMFWYRQDPGLGLRLIYFSYDVKMKEKGDIPEGYSVSREKKERFSLILESASTNQTSMYLCASSFNAVTQYFGPGTRLTVL.